One sample yielded the 21 T cell receptor beta chains listed below, sequenced in a study of blood T cell repertoires in COVID-19. Data came from immunoSEQ multiplex PCR; TCRdb stores just in-frame clones and leaves some out. Of 200,000 to 250,000 clones listed, roughly four fifths are singletons. Sequenced sample: peripheral blood. The origin of the receptors is a woman of 80 years or more with COVID-19, enrolled during active disease.

The chain couples TRBV18 to TRBJ2-3; 7 bases map to TRBD1. CDR3 length: 15 amino acids. Germline trimming cut 0 bases from V and 1 base from J; bases unmatched to any gene: 1. Germline CDR1 and CDR2: KGHSH and LQKENI. The CDR3 DNA sequence: TGTGCCAGCTCACCACCGGACAGGCGCACAGATACGCAGTATTTT. Amino acids: CASSPPDRRTDTQYF.

The chain is built from TRBV6-1 and TRBJ1-2; TRBD1 agrees at 9 bases. The V gene's germline CDR1 is MNHNS and CDR2 SASEGT. The CDR3 sequence is 15 residues long. V lost 2 bases, J lost 4 bases, and 5 bases stayed unmatched. As DNA, the CDR3 is TGTGCCAGCAGTGAAACCGGGACAGGGCCCTATGGCTACACCTTC. It specifies CASSETGTGPYGYTF.

The chain uses TRBV5-5 and TRBJ2-2; no firm D call. V was shortened by 4 bases and J by 3 bases, with 16 bases between the two germline ends. Looked up from germline, CDR1 is SGHKS and CDR2 is YYEKEE (reference sequence). This CDR3 comprises 16 residues. The CDR3 loop is CASSPAVWLDTGELFF. DNA for the CDR3: TGTGCCAGCAGCCCGGCGGTATGGTTGGACACCGGGGAGCTGTTTTTT.

V gene TRBV6-5 combines with J gene TRBJ2-7, with 7 bases matching TRBD1. Trimming took 8 bases from V and 5 from J; bases not matched to a gene: 15. This CDR3 spans 15 amino acids. Germline assignment: CDR1 MNHEY and CDR2 SVGAGI. CDR3 bases: TGTGCCAGCCGGATCCCAGGGACAGAGGTCAACGAGCAGTACTTC. Encoded protein: CASRIPGTEVNEQYF.

This rearrangement joins TRBV2 to TRBJ2-2; D is unresolved. V was cut by 4 bases and J by 2 bases, with 5 bases left in between. Germline CDR1 SNHLY, CDR2 FYNNEI. The CDR3 is 13 residues long. The CDR3 bases are TGTGCCAGCAGTGTCAGAAACACCGGGGAGCTGTTTTTT. Amino acids: CASSVRNTGELFF.

The chain is built from TRBV5-8 and TRBJ1-1, with 10 bases that match TRBD1. The germline V gene encodes CDR1 SGHTS and CDR2 YDEGEE. The CDR3 has 17 residues. V was clipped by 3 bases and J by 2 bases; unmatched bases: 10. The CDR3 protein is CASSWGGTGVPNTEAFF. The CDR3 nucleotides are TGTGCCAGCAGCTGGGGGGGGACAGGGGTCCCAAACACTGAAGCTTTCTTT.

V is TRBV10-2 and J is TRBJ2-7; TRBD1 matches 7 bases. V was pared by 6 bases and J by 3 bases, with 5 bases of the junction left unmatched. The CDR3 contains 13 residues. Germline V gene lookup returns CDR1 WSHSY and CDR2 SAAADI. The CDR3 bases are TGCGCCAGCAGGACAGGGCCTCTCTACGAGCAGTACTTC. Protein sequence: CASRTGPLYEQYF.

This sequence joins TRBV9 and TRBJ1-5; 7 bases align to TRBD1. With V trimmed by 0 bases and J by 4 bases, 7 bases remained unmatched. The CDR3 is 16 amino acids. CDR1 is SGDLS, CDR2 YYNGEE, per germline. The CDR3 DNA sequence: TGTGCCAGCAGCGTAGGAGAGGGACAGTTTAATCAGCCCCAGCATTTT. Amino acid sequence: CASSVGEGQFNQPQHF.

This rearrangement joins TRBV3-1 (or the pseudogene TRBV3-2) to TRBJ2-1; 8 bases agree with TRBD2. The CDR3 is 16 amino acids. V shed 1 base, J shed 1 base, and the junction held 3 bases outside the gene matches. Germline lookup yields CDR1 LGHDT and CDR2 YNNKEL (reference sequence). The DNA of the CDR3 is TGTGCCAGCAGCCAAGTCGGGGGGGCGTCCTACAATGAGCAGTTCTTC. Its protein product is CASSQVGGASYNEQFF.

The chain uses TRBV5-4 and TRBJ1-1, with a possible D match to TRBD1 (5 bases). Per germline, CDR1 SGHNT and CDR2 YYREEE (reference sequence). The CDR3 loop spans 13 amino acids. V lost 1 base and J 3 bases, leaving 7 bases between the germline ends. CDR3 in amino acids: CASSLPGDTEAFF. CDR3 DNA sequence: TGTGCCAGCAGCTTGCCGGGGGACACTGAAGCTTTCTTT.

This clone was picked up one time. This sequence joins TRBV5-8 and TRBJ2-7; D uncertain. The CDR3 length is 12 residues. Trimming removed 2 bases at V and 1 base at J, with 4 bases between. CDR1 is SGHTS, CDR2 YDEGEE, per germline. In DNA, the CDR3 is TGTGCCAGCAGCTTCACATCCTACGAGCAGTACTTC. It encodes CASSFTSYEQYF.

The chain joins TRBV6-6 to TRBJ1-2, with 8 bases fitting TRBD1. V gave up 6 bases and J gave up 7 bases; unmatched junction bases: 1. CDR3 length: 11 residues. CDR1 MNHNY and CDR2 SVGAGI come from the germline V gene (reference sequence). The CDR3 coding sequence is TGTGCCAGCAGGGACAGGGTTGGCTACACCTTC. Amino acid sequence: CASRDRVGYTF.

The rearrangement joins TRBV6-1 to TRBJ2-7, with D unclear. Germline V gene lookup returns CDR1 MNHNS and CDR2 SASEGT. V gave up 5 bases and J gave up 4 bases, with 6 bases separating them. This CDR3 region has 11 residues. Here the CDR3 DNA reads TGTGCCAGCAGTACAGCTTACGAGCAGTACTTC. Translated, it gives CASSTAYEQYF.

The V call is TRBV7-9, the J call TRBJ1-2, with TRBD1 matching over 9 bases. The junction had 7 bases not matched to a gene; V was cut back by 5 bases and J by 6 bases. The CDR3 extends over 14 amino acids. CDR1 and CDR2 from the germline V gene are SEHNR and FQNEAQ (reference sequence). Here the CDR3 DNA reads TGTGCCAGCAGCGCCCAAACAGGGGGCGATGGCTACACCTTC. Translating it yields CASSAQTGGDGYTF.

This clone has only one observation. The chain links TRBV5-4 to TRBJ2-1; D gene ambiguous. Trimming shortened V by 0 bases and J by 0 bases, and 10 bases separated the two germline ends. The germline V gene has CDR1 SGHNT and CDR2 YYREEE (reference sequence). The CDR3 length is 16 residues. The CDR3 bases are TGTGCCAGCAGCTTGGCCCCGCGTAGCTCCTACAATGAGCAGTTCTTC. It encodes CASSLAPRSSYNEQFF.

This chain links TRBV6-1 with TRBJ1-1, with D unclear. This CDR3 comprises 13 residues. CDR1 MNHNS and CDR2 SASEGT come from the germline V gene. V lost 4 bases and J 1 base, leaving 7 bases between the germline ends. The CDR3 DNA reads TGTGCCAGCAGTGGAGCCGGGAACACTGAAGCTTTCTTT. It translates to CASSGAGNTEAFF.

As for this clone: It may be a read error: a sequence one base away is much more abundant. The sample contains more than one DNA sequence encoding this CDR3. The CDR3 DNA reads TGCGCCAGCAGCCCCGGAGCACCCGGCTACACCTTC. The encoded protein is CASSPGAPGYTF. V gene TRBV7-9 combines with J gene TRBJ1-2; no clear D gene. CDR1 and CDR2 (germline): SEHNR, FQNEAQ (reference sequence). The CDR3 loop spans 12 amino acids.

The chain recombines TRBV10-3 with TRBJ1-1, with TRBD1 as a possible D gene (5 bases). V lost 4 bases and J lost 4, with 13 bases in between. This CDR3 has 14 amino acids. CDR1 is ENHRY, CDR2 SYGVKD, per germline. The CDR3 coding sequence is TGTGCCATCAGTGGGGGCGGAGCGGGCACTGAAGCTTTCTTT. As protein: CAISGGGAGTEAFF.

The chain employs TRBV28 and TRBJ2-1; 9 bases line up with TRBD1. V lost 11 bases, J lost 9 bases, and 11 bases stayed unmatched. Germline V CDR1 and CDR2: MDHEN, SYDVKM. The CDR3 is 13 amino acids. CDR3 in amino acids: CAATDRGVSEQFF. The CDR3 bases are TGTGCCGCGACGGACAGGGGAGTGTCTGAGCAGTTCTTC.

The rearrangement uses TRBV19 and TRBJ2-1; TRBD2 matches 8 bases. Germline V gives CDR1 LNHDA, CDR2 SQIVND (reference sequence). The CDR3 loop spans 17 amino acids. V was pared by 6 bases and J by 0 bases, with 10 bases of the junction left unmatched. The CDR3 nucleotides are TGTGCCAGTAGGTCCGCGGGGGGCGGGAGCTCCTACAATGAGCAGTTCTTC. Protein product: CASRSAGGGSSYNEQFF. Using reference TRBV19 and TRBJ2-1 for the parts outside the CDR3, the full variable domain is DGGITQSPKYLFRKEGQNVTLSCEQNLNHDAMYWYRQDPGQGLRLIYYSQIVNDFQKGDIAEGYSVSREKKESFPLTVTSAQKNPTAFYLCASRSAGGGSSYNEQFFGPGTRLTVL.

This clone was observed a single time. The chain is built from TRBV2 and TRBJ2-5; D is perhaps TRBD1 (5 bases). CDR1 SNHLY and CDR2 FYNNEI come from the germline V gene. The CDR3 is made up of 14 amino acids. The V and J ends lost 6 bases and 5 bases respectively, with 16 bases between them. The CDR3 sequence is CASSLTVQTETQYF. The CDR3 DNA follows: TGTGCCAGCAGCCTGACAGTCCAGACGGAGACCCAGTACTTC.